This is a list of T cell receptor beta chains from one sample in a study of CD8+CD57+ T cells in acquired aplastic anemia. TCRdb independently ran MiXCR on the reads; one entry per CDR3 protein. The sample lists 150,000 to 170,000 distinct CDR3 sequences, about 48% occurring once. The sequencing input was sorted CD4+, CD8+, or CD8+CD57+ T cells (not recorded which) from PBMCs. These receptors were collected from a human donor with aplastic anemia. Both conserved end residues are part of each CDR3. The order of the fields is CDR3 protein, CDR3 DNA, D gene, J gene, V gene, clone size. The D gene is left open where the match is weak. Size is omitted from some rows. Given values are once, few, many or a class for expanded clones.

CATSKQSNTGELFF | TGTGCCACCAGCAAACAGTCGAACACCGGGGAGCTGTTTTTT | NA | TRBJ2-2 | TRBV15 | NA
CATLTGGNQNTEAFF | TGTGCCACCCTGACAGGGGGAAACCAGAACACTGAAGCTTTCTTT | TRBD1 | TRBJ1-1 | TRBV10-3 | NA
CASSSTGRSSYEQYF | TGTGCCAGCAGCTCTACAGGGAGAAGCTCCTACGAGCAGTACTTC | NA | TRBJ2-7 | TRBV11-2 | NA
CATSRTPPGQGTGELFF | TGTGCCACCAGCAGAACACCTCCGGGACAGGGAACCGGGGAGCTGTTTTTT | TRBD1 | TRBJ2-2 | TRBV15 | NA
CASSPGLAGELFF | TGTGCCAGTAGCCCGGGACTAGCCGGGGAGCTGTTTTTT | TRBD2 | TRBJ2-2 | TRBV7-9 | few
CASSVGGEQYF | TGTGCCAGCAGCGTCGGGGGGGAGCAGTACTTC | TRBD2 | TRBJ2-7 | TRBV7-9 | few
CASSELAGGQETQYF | TGTGCCAGCAGTGAACTAGCGGGGGGGCAAGAGACCCAGTACTTC | TRBD2 | TRBJ2-5 | TRBV6-4 | NA
CSVGTGGYNEQFF | TGCAGCGTTGGGACAGGGGGTTACAATGAGCAGTTCTTC | TRBD1 | TRBJ2-1 | TRBV29-1 | NA
CASSSQYPRDYDNEHFF | TGTGCCAGTAGTTCCCAATATCCCCGGGACTATGACAATGAGCATTTCTTC | TRBD2 | TRBJ2-1 | TRBV19 | NA
CATSTGTNTEAFF | TGTGCCACCAGTACAGGGACGAACACTGAAGCTTTCTTT | NA | TRBJ1-1 | TRBV24-1 | NA
CATSDPGQGKETQYF | TGTGCCACCAGTGATCCGGGACAGGGGAAGGAGACCCAGTACTTC | TRBD1 | TRBJ2-5 | TRBV15 | NA
CSATNTGTPQFF | TGCAGTGCCACCAACACCGGGACTCCGCAGTTCTTC | NA | TRBJ2-1 | TRBV20-1 | NA
CAWSRGKWYGYTF | TGTGCCTGGAGTAGAGGGAAATGGTATGGCTACACCTTC | NA | TRBJ1-2 | TRBV30 | NA
CASSAGLTVEFF | TGTGCCAGCAGTGCTGGGTTGACAGTGGAGTTCTTC | NA | TRBJ2-1 | TRBV2 | NA
CSVRLAGYEQFF | TGCAGCGTTCGACTAGCCGGATATGAGCAGTTCTTC | TRBD2 | TRBJ2-1 | TRBV29-1 | few
CASSPRVNYGYTF | TGTGCCAGCAGTCCCAGGGTGAACTATGGCTACACCTTC | NA | TRBJ1-2 | TRBV7-8 | few
CSVAGTGGSNYGYTF | TGCAGCGTTGCCGGGACAGGGGGCTCTAACTATGGCTACACCTTC | TRBD1 | TRBJ1-2 | TRBV29-1 | NA
CASSLVTDTEAFF | TGTGCCAGTAGTCTTGTGACAGACACTGAAGCTTTCTTT | NA | TRBJ1-1 | TRBV19 | few
CSVETSGQETQYF | TGCAGCGTGGAGACTAGCGGACAAGAGACCCAGTACTTC | TRBD2 | TRBJ2-5 | TRBV29-1 | NA
CASSIDRINTEAFF | TGCGCCAGCAGCATCGACAGAATAAACACTGAAGCTTTCTTT | NA | TRBJ1-1 | TRBV11-2 | NA
CASSFFVGEPSTDTQYF | TGTGCCAGCAGCTTTTTCGTGGGGGAACCTAGCACAGATACGCAGTATTTT | NA | TRBJ2-3 | TRBV11-1 | many
CASSLWVRKNTEAFF | TGTGCCAGCAGCTTGTGGGTGAGGAAGAACACTGAAGCTTTCTTT | NA | TRBJ1-1 | TRBV5-6 | once
CASSYRGRDRAYEQYF | TGTGCCAGCAGTTACAGGGGGCGAGACAGGGCGTACGAGCAGTACTTC | TRBD1 | TRBJ2-7 | TRBV6-2/TRBV6-3 | NA
CATSDGTVSTDTQYF | TGTGCCACCAGTGATGGGACCGTTAGCACAGATACGCAGTATTTT | NA | TRBJ2-3 | TRBV24-1 | NA
CASSESAWDAQRDEKLFF | TGTGCCAGCAGTGAATCGGCGTGGGACGCCCAGAGGGATGAAAAACTGTTTTTT | NA | TRBJ1-4 | TRBV6-1 | NA
CAISDPGRDRPYEQYF | TGTGCCATCAGTGACCCCGGACGGGACAGGCCCTACGAGCAGTACTTC | TRBD1 | TRBJ2-7 | TRBV10-3 | many
CSVVAYNEQFF | TGCAGCGTTGTGGCGTACAATGAGCAGTTCTTC | NA | TRBJ2-1 | TRBV29-1 | many
CASSVQGTRADTQYF | TGTGCCAGCAGCGTACAAGGGACTAGAGCAGATACGCAGTATTTT | TRBD2 | TRBJ2-3 | TRBV9 | many
CASSPSGRGTGELFF | TGTGCCAGCAGCCCTAGTGGAAGGGGCACCGGGGAGCTGTTTTTT | NA | TRBJ2-2 | TRBV25-1 | NA
CSVEPQHF | TGCAGCGTTGAACCACAGCATTTT | NA | TRBJ1-5 | TRBV29-1 | NA
CASSQDRDIAGGSNEQFF | TGCGCCAGCAGCCAAGATCGGGATATAGCGGGGGGAAGTAATGAGCAGTTCTTC | TRBD2 | TRBJ2-1 | TRBV4-1 | few
CASRKTGGARIGELFF | TGTGCCAGCAGGAAAACAGGGGGCGCAAGGATCGGGGAGCTGTTTTTT | TRBD1 | TRBJ2-2 | TRBV5-5 | NA
CASSDAGTGGLWNEQFF | TGTGCCAGCAGTGACGCCGGGACAGGAGGGTTATGGAATGAGCAGTTCTTC | TRBD1 | TRBJ2-1 | TRBV2 | many
CASSISVKANTGELFF | TGTGCCAGCAGCATCAGTGTAAAAGCGAACACCGGGGAGCTGTTTTTT | NA | TRBJ2-2 | TRBV9 | many
CASSLRPTSGAGADTQYF | TGTGCCAGCAGCTTAAGACCCACTAGCGGGGCAGGGGCAGATACGCAGTATTTT | TRBD2 | TRBJ2-3 | TRBV7-3 | many
CASSPLANNYNEQFF | TGTGCCAGCTCACCACTAGCAAACAACTACAATGAGCAGTTCTTC | NA | TRBJ2-1 | TRBV18 | few
CAIGGGPYEQYF | TGTGCCATTGGGGGAGGTCCCTACGAGCAGTACTTC | NA | TRBJ2-7 | TRBV10-3 | NA
CASSLALGRREQYF | TGTGCCAGCAGCTTAGCGCTAGGCAGACGCGAGCAGTACTTC | NA | TRBJ2-7 | TRBV7-2 | NA
CAISEGLAREAQYF | TGTGCCATCAGTGAAGGACTAGCGAGGGAGGCCCAGTACTTC | TRBD2 | TRBJ2-5 | TRBV10-3 | NA
CASSPQVRADSGYTF | TGTGCCAGCAGCCCACAGGTTCGTGCAGATTCTGGCTACACCTTC | NA | TRBJ1-2 | TRBV6-1 | many
CASSRLGYYNEQFF | TGTGCCAGCAGTCGACTAGGCTACTACAATGAGCAGTTCTTC | NA | TRBJ2-1 | TRBV2 | NA
CASSFGGRRELFF | TGCGCCAGCAGCTTTGGGGGGCGAAGGGAGCTGTTTTTT | NA | TRBJ2-2 | TRBV5-1 | many
CASSTGRNTEAFF | TGTGCCAGCAGTACAGGTCGGAACACTGAAGCTTTCTTT | NA | TRBJ1-1 | TRBV2 | NA
CSARGLAGVSEQYF | TGCAGTGCTAGAGGACTAGCGGGAGTAAGCGAGCAGTACTTC | TRBD2 | TRBJ2-7 | TRBV20-1 | few
CASSFRTSGDRTQYF | TGTGCCAGCAGTTTTAGGACTAGCGGGGATCGGACCCAGTACTTC | TRBD2 | TRBJ2-5 | TRBV12-3/TRBV12-4 | many